This TCR beta chain comes out of a study of blood T cells in healthy people across ages. Study-wide context: Capturing about one barcoded beta molecule per two T cells was achieved by template switching. Findings and limits, study-wide: Higher diversity and more naive CD4+ cells were features of long-lived donors, compared to aged donors.

Each donor gave ten milliliters of peripheral blood. Total RNA extraction produced at least 5.5 micrograms (per sample) for the study. V trimming: 3 bases; J trimming: 4 bases; junction bases outside the gene matches: 9. The CDR3 totals 18 residues. CDR1 is SGHTA and CDR2 is FQGNSA in the germline V gene. A sample-barcoded 5' primer and a J-beta primer mix were used in a second PCR of roughly 7 to 12 cycles. TCRdb redid the calling of the 5' RACE reads with MiXCR, one entry per CDR3 protein. Among approximately 800,000 distinct CDR3 sequences, roughly 50% were seen once, and the ten largest hold approximately 20%. Notes on this clonotype: Antigen specificity is unknown.

Sample: blood. The sequence came from a man aged 30 to 45 in good health. This chain links TRBV7-2 with TRBJ2-3, with 14 bases lining up with TRBD2. The CDR3 region is CASSLGTSGRRVADTQYF. The CDR3 coding sequence is TGTGCCAGCAGCTTGGGGACTAGCGGGAGACGGGTTGCAGATACGCAGTATTTT.